This T cell receptor beta chain stems from a study of T-cell reconstitution after alpha-beta-depleted transplantation in children. Using unique molecular identifiers, the investigators prepared the TCRbeta library. Using its own MiXCR run on the PCR reads, TCRdb lists one record per CDR3 protein. This sample has approximately 420,000 distinct CDR3 sequences, with 9.5% to 13% found just once. There are 14 residues in the CDR3. V lost 7 bases, J lost 2 bases, and 7 bases stayed unmatched. Germline V gene data show CDR1 as SGHRS and CDR2 as YFSETQ. The receptor's source is a human donor who donated a stem cell graft to a child with acute myeloid leukemia. The chain has TRBV5-1 and TRBJ2-3, with 7 bases fitting TRBD1. Sequencing was performed on PBMCs from the stem cell graft donor, taken from the stem cell graft. The CDR3 region has the DNA TGCGCCAGCGCCAGGGGGAAAAACACAGATACGCAGTATTTT. Its protein is CASARGKNTDTQYF.